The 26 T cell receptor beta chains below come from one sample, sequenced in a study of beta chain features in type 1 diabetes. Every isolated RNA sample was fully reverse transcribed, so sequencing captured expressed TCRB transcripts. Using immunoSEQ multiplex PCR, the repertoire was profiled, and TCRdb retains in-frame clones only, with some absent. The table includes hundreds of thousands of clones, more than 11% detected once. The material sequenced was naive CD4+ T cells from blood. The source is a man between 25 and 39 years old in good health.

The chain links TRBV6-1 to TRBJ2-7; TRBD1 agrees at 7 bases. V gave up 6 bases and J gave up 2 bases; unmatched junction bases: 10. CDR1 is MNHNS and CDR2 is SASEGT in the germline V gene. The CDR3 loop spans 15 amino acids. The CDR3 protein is CASSVTGTAAYEQYV. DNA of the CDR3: TGTGCCAGCAGCGTTACCGGGACAGCAGCCTACGAGCAGTACGTC.

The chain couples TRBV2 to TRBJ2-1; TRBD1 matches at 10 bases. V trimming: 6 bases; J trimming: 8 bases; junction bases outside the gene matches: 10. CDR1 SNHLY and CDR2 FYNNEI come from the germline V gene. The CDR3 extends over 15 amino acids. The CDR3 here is CASRPRGTGVDEQFF. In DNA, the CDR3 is TGTGCCAGCAGGCCAAGGGGGACAGGGGTCGATGAGCAGTTCTTC.

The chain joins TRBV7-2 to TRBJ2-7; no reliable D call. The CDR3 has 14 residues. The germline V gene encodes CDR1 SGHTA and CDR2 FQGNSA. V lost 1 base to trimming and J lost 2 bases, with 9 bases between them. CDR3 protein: CASSLERETYEQYF. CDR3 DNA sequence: TGTGCCAGCAGCTTAGAACGCGAGACCTACGAGCAGTACTTC. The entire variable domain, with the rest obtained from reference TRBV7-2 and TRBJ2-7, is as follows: GAGVSQSPSNKVTEKGKDVELRCDPISGHTALYWYRQSLGQGLEFLIYFQGNSAPDKSGLPSDRFSAERTGGSVSTLTIQRTQQEDSAVYLCASSLERETYEQYFGPGTRLTVT.

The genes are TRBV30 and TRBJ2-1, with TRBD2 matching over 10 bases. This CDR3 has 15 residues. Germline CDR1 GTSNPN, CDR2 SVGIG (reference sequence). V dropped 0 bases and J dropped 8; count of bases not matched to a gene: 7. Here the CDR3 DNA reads TGTGCCTGGAGTGTACAAGCGGGAGGGCCCCATGAGCAGTTCTTC. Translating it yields CAWSVQAGGPHEQFF.

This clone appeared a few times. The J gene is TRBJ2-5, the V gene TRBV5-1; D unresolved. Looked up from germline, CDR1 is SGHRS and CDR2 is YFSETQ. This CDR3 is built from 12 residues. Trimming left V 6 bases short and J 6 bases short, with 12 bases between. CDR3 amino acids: CASNGDGKTQYF. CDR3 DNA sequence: TGCGCCAGCAACGGAGACGGAAAGACCCAGTACTTC.

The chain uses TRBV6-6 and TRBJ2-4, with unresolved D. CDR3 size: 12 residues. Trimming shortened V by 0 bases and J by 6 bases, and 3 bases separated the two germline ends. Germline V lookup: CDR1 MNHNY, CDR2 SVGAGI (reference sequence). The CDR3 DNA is TGTGCCAGCAGTTACTCGTCAAACATTCAGTACTTC. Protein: CASSYSSNIQYF.

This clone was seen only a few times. CDR3 amino acids: CASSPRVGDEQYV. The CDR3 region has the DNA TGTGCCAGCTCACCAAGAGTGGGCGACGAGCAGTACGTC. The V and J genes are TRBV18 and TRBJ2-7; D gene ambiguous. The CDR3 is made up of 13 amino acids. The germline V and J ends were trimmed by 2 bases and 5 bases, with 10 bases remaining between them. CDR1 is KGHSH, CDR2 LQKENI, per germline.

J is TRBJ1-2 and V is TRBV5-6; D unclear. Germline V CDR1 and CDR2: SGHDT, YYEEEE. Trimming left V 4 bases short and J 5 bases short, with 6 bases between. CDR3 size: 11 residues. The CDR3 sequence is CASSRTYGYTF. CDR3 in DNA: TGTGCCAGCAGCCGAACTTATGGCTACACCTTC. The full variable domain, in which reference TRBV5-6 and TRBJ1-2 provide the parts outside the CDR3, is DAGVTQSPTHLIKTRGQQVTLRCSPKSGHDTVSWYQQALGQGPQFIFQYYEEEERQRGNFPDRFSGHQFPNYSSELNVNALLLGDSALYLCASSRTYGYTFGSGTRLTVV.

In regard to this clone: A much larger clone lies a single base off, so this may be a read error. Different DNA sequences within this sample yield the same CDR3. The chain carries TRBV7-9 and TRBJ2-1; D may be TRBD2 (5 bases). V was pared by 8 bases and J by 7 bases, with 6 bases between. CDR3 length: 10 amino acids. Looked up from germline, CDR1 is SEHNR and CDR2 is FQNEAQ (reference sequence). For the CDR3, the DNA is TGTGCCAGCGGAGGAAATGAGCAGTTCTTC. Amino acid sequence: CASGGNEQFF.

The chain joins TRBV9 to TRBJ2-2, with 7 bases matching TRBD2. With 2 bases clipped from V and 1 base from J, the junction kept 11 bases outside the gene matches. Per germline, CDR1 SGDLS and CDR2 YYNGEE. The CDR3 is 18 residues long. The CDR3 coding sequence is TGTGCCAGCAGCGTTCCCCGAAGCGGGACCGAGAACACCGGGGAGCTGTTTTTT. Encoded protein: CASSVPRSGTENTGELFF.

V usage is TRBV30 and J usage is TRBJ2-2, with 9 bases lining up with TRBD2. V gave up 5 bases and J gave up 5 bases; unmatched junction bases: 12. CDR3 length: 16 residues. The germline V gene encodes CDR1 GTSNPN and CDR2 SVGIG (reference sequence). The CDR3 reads CAWEPLAGRVTGELFF. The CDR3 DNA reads TGTGCCTGGGAGCCACTAGCGGGCCGGGTGACCGGGGAGCTGTTTTTT. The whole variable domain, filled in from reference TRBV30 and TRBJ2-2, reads SQTIHQWPATLVQPVGSPLSLECTVEGTSNPNLYWYRQAAGRGLQLLFYSVGIGQISSEVPQNLSASRPQDRQFILSSKKLLLSDSGFYLCAWEPLAGRVTGELFFGEGSRLTVL.

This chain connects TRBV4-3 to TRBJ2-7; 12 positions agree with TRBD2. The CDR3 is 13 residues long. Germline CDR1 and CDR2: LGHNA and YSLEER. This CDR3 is CASSQGLGLAGRV. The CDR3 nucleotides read TGCGCCAGCAGCCAAGGGCTTGGACTAGCGGGGCGCGTC.

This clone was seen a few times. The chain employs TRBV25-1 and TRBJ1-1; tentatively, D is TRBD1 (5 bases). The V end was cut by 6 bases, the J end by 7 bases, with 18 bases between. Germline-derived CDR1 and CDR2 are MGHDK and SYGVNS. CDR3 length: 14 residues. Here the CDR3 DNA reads TGTGCCAGCAGCGCCGACCCCTGGGACCATGAAGCTTTCTTT. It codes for CASSADPWDHEAFF.

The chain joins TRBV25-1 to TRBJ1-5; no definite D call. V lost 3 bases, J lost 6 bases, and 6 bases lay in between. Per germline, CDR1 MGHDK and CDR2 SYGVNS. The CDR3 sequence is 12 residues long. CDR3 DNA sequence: TGTGCCAGCAGTGACGTGGGTCAGCCCCAGCATTTT. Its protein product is CASSDVGQPQHF.

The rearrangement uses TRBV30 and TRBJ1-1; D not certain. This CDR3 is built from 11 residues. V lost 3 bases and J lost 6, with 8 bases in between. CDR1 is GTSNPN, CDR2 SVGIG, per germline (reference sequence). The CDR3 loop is CAWSDRAEAFF. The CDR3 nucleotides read TGTGCCTGGAGCGACCGGGCTGAAGCTTTCTTT.

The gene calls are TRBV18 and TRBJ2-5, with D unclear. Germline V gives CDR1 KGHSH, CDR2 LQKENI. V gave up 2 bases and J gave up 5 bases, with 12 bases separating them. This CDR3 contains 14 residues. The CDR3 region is CASSPRSQVETQYF. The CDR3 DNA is TGTGCCAGCTCACCAAGGTCCCAAGTGGAGACCCAGTACTTC.

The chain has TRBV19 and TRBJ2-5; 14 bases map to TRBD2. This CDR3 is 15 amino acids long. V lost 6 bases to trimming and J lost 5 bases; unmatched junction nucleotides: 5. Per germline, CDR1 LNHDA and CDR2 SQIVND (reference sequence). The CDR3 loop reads CASRKTSGRGETQYF. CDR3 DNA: TGTGCCAGTAGGAAGACTAGCGGGAGGGGTGAGACCCAGTACTTC.

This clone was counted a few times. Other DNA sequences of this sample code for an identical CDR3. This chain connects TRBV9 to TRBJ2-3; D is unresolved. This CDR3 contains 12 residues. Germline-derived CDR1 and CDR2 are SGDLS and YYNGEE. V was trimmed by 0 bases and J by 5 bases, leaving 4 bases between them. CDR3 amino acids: CASSVGGDTQYF. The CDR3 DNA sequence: TGTGCCAGCAGCGTAGGAGGAGATACGCAGTATTTT. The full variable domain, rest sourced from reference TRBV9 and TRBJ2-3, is DSGVTQTPKHLITATGQRVTLRCSPRSGDLSVYWYQQSLDQGLQFLIQYYNGEERAKGNILERFSAQQFPDLHSELNLSSLELGDSALYFCASSVGGDTQYFGPGTRLTVL.

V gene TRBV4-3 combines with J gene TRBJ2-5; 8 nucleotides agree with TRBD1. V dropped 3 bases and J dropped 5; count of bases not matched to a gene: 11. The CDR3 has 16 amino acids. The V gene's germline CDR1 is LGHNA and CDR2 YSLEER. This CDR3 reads CASSHEAGGIRETQYF. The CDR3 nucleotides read TGCGCCAGCAGCCATGAGGCAGGGGGCATCCGGGAGACCCAGTACTTC.

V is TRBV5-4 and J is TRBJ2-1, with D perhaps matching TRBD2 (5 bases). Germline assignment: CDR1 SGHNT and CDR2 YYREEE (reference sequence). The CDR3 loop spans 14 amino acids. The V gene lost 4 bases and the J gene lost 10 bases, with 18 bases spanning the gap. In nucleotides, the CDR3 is TGTGCCAGCAGCCCGCCGGATGGTAGGAGGGAGCAGTTCTTC. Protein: CASSPPDGRREQFF. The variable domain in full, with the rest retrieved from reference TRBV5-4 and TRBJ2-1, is ETGVTQSPTHLIKTRGQQVTLRCSSQSGHNTVSWYQQALGQGPQFIFQYYREEENGRGNFPPRFSGLQFPNYSSELNVNALELDDSALYLCASSPPDGRREQFFGPGTRLTVL.

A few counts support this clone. The CDR3, as DNA: TGCAGCGTTGATTCCGGGAGTGTCTACAATGAGCAGTTCTTC. Its translation is CSVDSGSVYNEQFF. The chain joins TRBV29-1 to TRBJ2-1; D possibly corresponds to TRBD2 (6 bases). This CDR3 region has 14 residues. Germline loops: CDR1 SQVTM, CDR2 ANQGSEA. Deletions cut 3 bases from V and 3 bases from J, with 12 bases between.

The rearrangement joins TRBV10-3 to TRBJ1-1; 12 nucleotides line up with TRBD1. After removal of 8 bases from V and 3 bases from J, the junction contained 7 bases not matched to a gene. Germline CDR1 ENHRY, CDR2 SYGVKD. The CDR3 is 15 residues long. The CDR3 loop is CAIAGTGGRDTEAFF. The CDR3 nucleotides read TGTGCCATCGCCGGGACAGGGGGCCGAGACACTGAAGCTTTCTTT.

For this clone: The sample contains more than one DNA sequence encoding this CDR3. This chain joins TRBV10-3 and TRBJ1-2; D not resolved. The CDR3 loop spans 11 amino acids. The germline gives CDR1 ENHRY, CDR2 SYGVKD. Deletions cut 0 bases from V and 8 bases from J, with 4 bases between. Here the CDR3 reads CAISESGGYTF. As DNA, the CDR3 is TGTGCCATCAGTGAGTCGGGGGGCTACACCTTC.

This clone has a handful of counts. CDR3 sequence: CSVKRDRATDTQYF. CDR3 DNA sequence: TGCAGCGTCAAAAGGGACAGGGCCACAGATACGCAGTATTTT. This chain uses TRBV29-1 with TRBJ2-3; 9 bases line up with TRBD1. The CDR3 runs 14 residues. J was trimmed by 2 bases and V by 6 bases; bases with no gene match: 6. Germline-derived CDR1 and CDR2 are SQVTM and ANQGSEA.

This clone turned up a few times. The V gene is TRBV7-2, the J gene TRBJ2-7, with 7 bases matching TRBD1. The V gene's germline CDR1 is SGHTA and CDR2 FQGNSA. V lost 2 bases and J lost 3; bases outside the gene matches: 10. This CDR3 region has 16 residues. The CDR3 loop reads CASSLQSRGQLYEQYF. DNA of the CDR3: TGTGCCAGCAGCTTACAATCTCGGGGACAGCTCTACGAGCAGTACTTC.

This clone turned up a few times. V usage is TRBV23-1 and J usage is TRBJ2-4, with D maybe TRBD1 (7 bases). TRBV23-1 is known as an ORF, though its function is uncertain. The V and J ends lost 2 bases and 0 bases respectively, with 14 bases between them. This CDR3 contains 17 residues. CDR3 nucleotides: TGCGCCAGCAGTCAACTGGAGGGGGCTCTAGCCAAAAACATTCAGTACTTC. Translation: CASSQLEGALAKNIQYF.